In its sample, the clone carrying this T cell receptor (beta chain) was seen many times. Its antigen is not identified. These data originate in a study of read filtering for tumor transcriptome and immune sequencing. Across the study: Revised staging placed eight or nine patients in R-ISS I, 15 to 20 in II, 6 or 7 in III. RNA-seq yielded only roughly 80 to 1,400 TCR reads, IR-seq about 3.5 to 11 million.

Study-wide results and limits: Approximately 80% of IR-seq clonotypes had one read, totaling about 3.5% of reads; RNA-seq: 74.6% and 44.6%. Dropping single-read clonotypes raised IR-seq and RNA-seq shared-clonotype correlation.

This library used roughly 0.4 ug RNA and molecular barcoded adaptors spanning alpha/delta and beta/gamma chains. One entry per CDR3 protein, called by TCRdb with MiXCR from the reads. The repertoire has 130,000 or so distinct CDR3 sequences, about 13% of them found once; the top ten carry approximately 8%. Germline V gene sequence: CDR1 LNHDA, CDR2 SQIVND (reference sequence). V shed 3 bases, J shed 7 bases, and the junction held 16 bases outside the gene matches. The CDR3 contains 17 residues. This clonotype was sampled from a donor at least 40 years old with multiple myeloma. The chain joins TRBV19 to TRBJ1-1; the match to TRBD1 covers 8 bases. Sequencing was done on a sample of a population of CD138-negative cells sorted from bone marrow. CDR3 sequence reads: CASSIGQGARVDFEAFF. The CDR3, as DNA: TGTGCCAGTAGTATCGGTCAGGGGGCGCGAGTAGACTTTGAAGCTTTCTTT.